These T cell receptor beta chains were read from a single sample in a study of blood T cell dynamics during melanoma immunotherapy. Data came from immunoSEQ multiplex PCR; TCRdb stores just in-frame clones and leaves some out. The table shows 8,500 to 11,000 clones, with 75% to 90% occurring only once. The input for sequencing was blood, taken from a patient treated with checkpoint blockade. All receptors come from a human donor with melanoma. Both conserved end residues are part of each CDR3. Each record gives: D gene, V gene, clone size, J gene, CDR3 protein, CDR3 DNA. A D gene is named only where the DNA matches it firmly. Clone size is shown for a subset of rows, as once, few, many or a class of expanded clone.

>TRBD1|TRBV6-5|few|TRBJ1-5
CASSSDRVGNQPQHF
TGTGCCAGCAGTTCGGACAGGGTAGGCAATCAGCCCCAGCATTTT
>NA|TRBV5-1|once|TRBJ2-1
CASSLVALEYNEQFF
TGCGCCAGCAGCTTGGTGGCCCTCGAGTACAATGAGCAGTTCTTC
>NA|TRBV6-5|NA|TRBJ1-1
CASRTDRNTEAFF
TGTGCCAGCAGAACGGACAGGAACACTGAAGCTTTCTTT
>TRBD1|TRBV5-8|NA|TRBJ1-5
CASDWGQGKNQPQHF
TGTGCCAGCGACTGGGGACAGGGGAAAAATCAGCCCCAGCATTTT
>NA|TRBV18|few|TRBJ2-7
CASSLGLSGEQYF
TGTGCCAGCTCACTGGGCCTCTCGGGGGAGCAGTACTTC
>NA|TRBV20-1|NA|TRBJ2-5
CSAAGETQYF
TGCAGTGCTGCCGGCGAGACCCAGTACTTC
>NA|TRBV5-1|NA|TRBJ1-2
CASSMGGGYTF
TGCGCCAGCAGCATGGGCGGGGGCTACACCTTC
>TRBD1|TRBV7-6|NA|TRBJ2-2
CASSLALGTGTGELFF
TGTGCCAGCAGCTTAGCGCTAGGGACAGGCACCGGGGAGCTGTTTTTT
>NA|TRBV11-3|NA|TRBJ2-1
CASSLSGTYNEQFF
TGTGCCAGCAGCTTATCGGGCACCTACAATGAGCAGTTCTTC
>TRBD2|TRBV9|NA|TRBJ2-7
CASSVAPRTRGSYEQYF
TGTGCCAGCAGCGTAGCCCCCCGGACTAGGGGATCCTACGAGCAGTACTTC
>NA|TRBV19|NA|TRBJ2-2
CASSIVGVRYTGELFF
TGTGCCAGTAGTATAGTAGGGGTTAGGTACACCGGGGAGCTGTTTTTT
>TRBD1|TRBV4-1|once|TRBJ2-7
CASSQVGTGAREQYF
TGCGCCAGCAGCCAAGTGGGGACAGGGGCGCGTGAGCAGTACTTC
>TRBD2|TRBV7-9|NA|TRBJ2-1
CASSFPLAGMNEQFF
TGTGCCAGCAGCTTCCCACTAGCGGGAATGAATGAGCAGTTCTTC
>NA|TRBV5-1|NA|TRBJ2-5
CASSLVGLQETQYF
TGCGCCAGCAGCTTGGTCGGGTTACAAGAGACCCAGTACTTC
>TRBD2|TRBV14|NA|TRBJ2-1
CASSQAFLAGPLYNEQFF
TGTGCCAGCAGCCAGGCCTTCCTAGCGGGACCCCTATACAATGAGCAGTTCTTC
>TRBD1|TRBV5-6|NA|TRBJ2-5
CASSSEQGWGETQYF
TGTGCCAGCAGTTCAGAACAGGGGTGGGGAGAGACCCAGTACTTC
>NA|TRBV19|NA|TRBJ2-4
CASSKGQHIQYF
TGTGCCAGTAGTAAAGGGCAGCACATTCAGTACTTC
>TRBD2|TRBV27|NA|TRBJ2-7
CASSLGSGRAYEQYF
TGTGCCAGCAGCTTGGGGAGCGGGAGGGCCTACGAGCAGTACTTC
>NA|TRBV7-3|NA|TRBJ1-5
CASSLTGNQPQHF
TGTGCCAGCAGCTTAACAGGGAATCAGCCCCAGCATTTT
>NA|TRBV5-6|NA|TRBJ2-1
CASSLVREAAYNEQFF
TGTGCCAGCAGCTTGGTGCGTGAGGCAGCCTACAATGAGCAGTTCTTC
>NA|TRBV7-9|NA|TRBJ1-1
CASSLDMNSQAFF
TGTGCCAGCAGCTTAGACATGAATTCACAAGCTTTCTTT
>NA|TRBV19|NA|TRBJ2-7
CASSIAGGLSYEQYF
TGTGCCAGTAGTATAGCCGGGGGTCTCTCCTACGAGCAGTACTTC
>NA|TRBV6-5|NA|TRBJ1-4
CASSYWGGGEKLFF
TGTGCCAGCAGTTACTGGGGCGGTGGTGAAAAACTGTTTTTT
>NA|TRBV23-1|NA|TRBJ2-7
CASSGPLTYEQYF
TGCGCCAGCAGTGGACCGCTTACCTACGAGCAGTACTTC
>NA|TRBV19|NA|TRBJ1-3
CASSISLGRTGNTIYF
TGTGCCAGTAGTATTAGTCTCGGCAGAACTGGAAACACCATATATTTT
>NA|TRBV19|NA|TRBJ1-2
CASSILAGQGGYTF
TGTGCCAGTAGTATCCTGGCCGGGCAGGGAGGCTACACCTTC
>TRBD1|TRBV5-1|NA|TRBJ2-7
CASRPGQGRYEQYF
TGCGCCAGCAGACCCGGACAGGGTCGGTACGAGCAGTACTTC
>TRBD2|TRBV12-5|NA|TRBJ2-1
CASGLGLAGGSYNEQFF
TGTGCTAGTGGTTTAGGGCTAGCGGGAGGCTCCTACAATGAGCAGTTCTTC
>NA|TRBV27|few|TRBJ2-7
CASSSRTEQSYEQYF
TGTGCCAGCAGTTCTCGGACTGAACAATCCTACGAGCAGTACTTC
>NA|TRBV7-2|NA|TRBJ1-1
CASSLGQTTEAFF
TGTGCCAGCAGCTTAGGGCAAACCACTGAAGCTTTCTTT
>TRBD1|TRBV7-8|NA|TRBJ2-5
CASSLDRERETQYF
TGTGCCAGCAGCTTGGACAGGGAAAGAGAGACCCAGTACTTC
>NA|TRBV7-9|NA|TRBJ2-3
CASSREFHTDTQYF
TGTGCCAGCAGCCGGGAGTTCCACACAGATACGCAGTATTTT